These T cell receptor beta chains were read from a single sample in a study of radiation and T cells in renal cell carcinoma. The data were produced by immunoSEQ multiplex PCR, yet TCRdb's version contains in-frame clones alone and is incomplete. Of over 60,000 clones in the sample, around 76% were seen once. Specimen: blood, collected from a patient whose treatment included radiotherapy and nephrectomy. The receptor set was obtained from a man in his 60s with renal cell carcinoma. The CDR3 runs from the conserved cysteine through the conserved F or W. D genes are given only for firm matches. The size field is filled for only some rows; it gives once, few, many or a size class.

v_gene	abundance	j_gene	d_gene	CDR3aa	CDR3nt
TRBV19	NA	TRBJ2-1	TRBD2	CASIRTSGSYNEQFF	TGTGCCAGTATCAGGACTAGCGGCTCCTACAATGAGCAGTTCTTC
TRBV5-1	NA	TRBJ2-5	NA	CASSLEAVQETQYF	TGCGCCAGCAGCTTGGAAGCGGTCCAAGAGACCCAGTACTTC
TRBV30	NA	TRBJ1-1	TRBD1	CAWSRPGTGNTEAFF	TGTGCCTGGAGCCGCCCCGGGACAGGGAACACTGAAGCTTTCTTT
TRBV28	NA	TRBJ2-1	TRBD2	CASSTILAGPNEQFF	TGTGCCAGCAGCACCATCCTAGCGGGGCCCAATGAGCAGTTCTTC
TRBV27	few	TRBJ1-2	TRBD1	CASSLGTGFGGYTF	TGTGCCAGCAGTTTAGGGACAGGGTTCGGAGGCTACACCTTC
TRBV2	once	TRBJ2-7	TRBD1	CASRGTGTTYEQYF	TGTGCCAGCCGCGGGACAGGGACTACCTACGAGCAGTACTTC
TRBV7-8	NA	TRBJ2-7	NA	CASTLRRERGYEQYF	TGTGCCAGCACCCTTCGGAGGGAGAGAGGGTACGAGCAGTACTTC
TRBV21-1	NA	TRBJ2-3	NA	CASSKERQNPSTDTQYF	TGTGCCAGCAGCAAAGAGCGTCAGAACCCTAGCACAGATACGCAGTATTTT
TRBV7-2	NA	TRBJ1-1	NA	CASSLAGDDTEAFF	TGTGCCAGCAGCTTAGCGGGGGACGACACTGAAGCTTTCTTT
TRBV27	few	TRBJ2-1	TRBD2	CASIRSGGSYNEQFF	TGTGCCAGCATCCGTAGCGGGGGGTCTTACAATGAGCAGTTCTTC
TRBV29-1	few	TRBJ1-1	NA	CSTDGGGAAFF	TGCAGCACCGACGGGGGCGGGGCGGCTTTCTTT
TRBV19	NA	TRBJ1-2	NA	CASMAPGQMYGYTF	TGTGCCAGTATGGCACCGGGACAAATGTATGGCTACACCTTC
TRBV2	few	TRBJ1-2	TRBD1	CASSGRTGVGYGYTF	TGTGCCAGCAGCGGTCGCACAGGGGTCGGCTATGGCTACACCTTC
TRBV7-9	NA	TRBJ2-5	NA	CASSPRLGETQYF	TGTGCCAGCAGCCCACGATTAGGGGAGACCCAGTACTTC
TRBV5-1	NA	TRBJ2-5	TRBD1	CASSDRDRSQETQYF	TGCGCCAGCAGCGACCGGGACAGGAGTCAAGAGACCCAGTACTTC
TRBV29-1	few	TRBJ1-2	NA	CSVRVSTDGYTF	TGCAGCGTCCGAGTAAGTACGGACGGCTACACCTTC
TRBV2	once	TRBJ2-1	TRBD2	CATGTSGYNEQFF	TGTGCCACTGGGACTAGCGGGTACAATGAGCAGTTCTTC
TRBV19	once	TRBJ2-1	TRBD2	CASTRRTSGSNEQFF	TGTGCCAGCACTCGGAGGACTAGCGGGAGTAATGAGCAGTTCTTC
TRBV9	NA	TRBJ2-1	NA	CASSAHPDRVNEQFF	TGTGCCAGCAGCGCCCATCCTGACAGAGTCAATGAGCAGTTCTTC
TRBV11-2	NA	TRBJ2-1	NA	CASSVIASSYNEQFF	TGTGCCAGCAGCGTTATAGCGAGCTCCTACAATGAGCAGTTCTTC
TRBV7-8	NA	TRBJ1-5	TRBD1	CASSSTLGQLYPSGPQHF	TGTGCCAGCAGCTCCACCTTGGGACAGCTTTACCCCTCTGGGCCCCAGCATTTT
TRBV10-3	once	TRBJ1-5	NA	CAISERGGQPQHF	TGTGCCATCAGTGAAAGGGGTGGTCAGCCCCAGCATTTT
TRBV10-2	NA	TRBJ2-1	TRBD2	CASNELGTSGNNEQFF	TGCGCCAGCAATGAGTTAGGGACTAGCGGAAACAATGAGCAGTTCTTC
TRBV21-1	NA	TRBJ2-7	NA	CASSKGTGFGGVTYEQYF	TGTGCCAGCAGCAAAGGCACGGGCTTTGGGGGGGTAACCTACGAGCAGTACTTC
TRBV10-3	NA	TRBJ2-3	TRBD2	CAIRGDGTSGLDTQYF	TGTGCCATCAGGGGAGACGGGACTAGCGGCCTGGATACGCAGTATTTT
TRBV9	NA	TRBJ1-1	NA	CASSVGGLVRNNTEAFF	TGTGCCAGCAGCGTAGGAGGGCTTGTCAGAAATAACACTGAAGCTTTCTTT
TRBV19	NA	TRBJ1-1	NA	CASSLGTRDTEAFF	TGTGCCAGTAGTCTAGGGACGCGGGACACTGAAGCTTTCTTT
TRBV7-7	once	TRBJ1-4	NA	CASSLGQGVGEKLFF	TGTGCCAGCAGCTTGGGACAAGGGGTTGGGGAAAAACTGTTTTTT
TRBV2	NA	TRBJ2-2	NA	CASSDVGAGELFF	TGTGCCAGCAGTGATGTTGGAGCCGGGGAGCTGTTTTTT
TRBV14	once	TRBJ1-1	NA	CASSQEGGDTEAFF	TGTGCCAGCAGCCAAGAAGGGGGGGACACTGAAGCTTTCTTT
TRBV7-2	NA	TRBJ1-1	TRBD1	CASSSQGANTEAFF	TGTGCCAGCAGCTCCCAGGGGGCGAACACTGAAGCTTTCTTT
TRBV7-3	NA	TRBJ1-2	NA	CASSSTRQLQGGYTF	TGTGCCAGCAGCTCCACCAGACAGTTACAAGGCGGCTACACCTTC
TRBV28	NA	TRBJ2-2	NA	CASSFRTVASDTGELFF	TGTGCCAGCAGTTTTAGGACAGTAGCCTCCGACACCGGGGAGCTGTTTTTT
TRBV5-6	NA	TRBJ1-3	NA	CASSFTDRSGNTIYF	TGTGCCAGCAGCTTCACAGACCGCTCTGGAAACACCATATATTTT
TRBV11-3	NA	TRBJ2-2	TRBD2	CASSLGTSGRSVPGELFF	TGTGCCAGCAGCTTAGGGACTAGCGGGAGATCCGTCCCCGGGGAGCTGTTTTTT
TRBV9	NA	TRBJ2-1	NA	CASSVDPGYHNEQFF	TGTGCCAGCAGCGTAGATCCGGGATACCACAATGAGCAGTTCTTC
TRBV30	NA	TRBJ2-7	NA	CAWSLGVGPYEQYF	TGTGCCTGGAGTTTAGGAGTCGGGCCCTACGAGCAGTACTTC
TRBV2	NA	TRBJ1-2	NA	CASSEGPGYGYTF	TGTGCCAGCAGTGAGGGACCGGGCTATGGCTACACCTTC
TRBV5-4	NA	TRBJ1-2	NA	CASSLGVGNLNYGYTF	TGTGCCAGCAGCTTGGGGGTGGGCAATTTGAACTATGGCTACACCTTC
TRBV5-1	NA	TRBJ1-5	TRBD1	CASSETGGGQPQHF	TGCGCCAGCAGCGAGACAGGGGGCGGTCAGCCCCAGCATTTT
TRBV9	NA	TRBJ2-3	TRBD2	CASSVGLAANTDTQYF	TGTGCCAGCAGCGTCGGACTAGCGGCTAACACAGATACGCAGTATTTT
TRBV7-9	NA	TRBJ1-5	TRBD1	CASSPGTGALNQPQHF	TGTGCCAGCAGCCCCGGGACAGGGGCGCTCAATCAGCCCCAGCATTTT
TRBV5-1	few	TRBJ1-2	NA	CASSRGGVNYGYTF	TGCGCCAGCAGCCGAGGAGGGGTCAACTATGGCTACACCTTC
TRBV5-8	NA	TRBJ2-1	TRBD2	CASSPFRGVERGRNEQFF	TGTGCCAGCAGCCCCTTCCGGGGGGTCGAGCGGGGGAGGAATGAGCAGTTCTTC
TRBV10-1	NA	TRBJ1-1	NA	CASSESPDRSEAFF	TGCGCCAGCAGTGAGTCCCCCGACAGGAGTGAAGCTTTCTTT
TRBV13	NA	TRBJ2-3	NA	CASSLGGSSSTDTQYF	TGTGCCAGCAGCTTAGGCGGAAGCAGCAGCACAGATACGCAGTATTTT
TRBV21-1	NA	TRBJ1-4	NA	CASSKERDRGTTNEKLFF	TGTGCCAGCAGCAAGGAACGGGACAGGGGAACAACTAATGAAAAACTGTTTTTT
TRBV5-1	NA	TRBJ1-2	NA	CASSLDPNYGYTF	TGCGCCAGCAGCTTGGATCCTAACTATGGCTACACCTTC
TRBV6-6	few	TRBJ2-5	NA	CASRTSTSFQETQYF	TGTGCCAGCAGAACATCCACTAGTTTCCAAGAGACCCAGTACTTC
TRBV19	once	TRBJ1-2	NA	CASSIGREANYGYTF	TGTGCCAGTAGTATTGGCAGGGAAGCTAACTATGGCTACACCTTC
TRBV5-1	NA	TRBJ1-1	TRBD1	CASSPQGQPGTEAFF	TGCGCCAGCAGCCCCCAGGGACAGCCTGGGACTGAAGCTTTCTTT